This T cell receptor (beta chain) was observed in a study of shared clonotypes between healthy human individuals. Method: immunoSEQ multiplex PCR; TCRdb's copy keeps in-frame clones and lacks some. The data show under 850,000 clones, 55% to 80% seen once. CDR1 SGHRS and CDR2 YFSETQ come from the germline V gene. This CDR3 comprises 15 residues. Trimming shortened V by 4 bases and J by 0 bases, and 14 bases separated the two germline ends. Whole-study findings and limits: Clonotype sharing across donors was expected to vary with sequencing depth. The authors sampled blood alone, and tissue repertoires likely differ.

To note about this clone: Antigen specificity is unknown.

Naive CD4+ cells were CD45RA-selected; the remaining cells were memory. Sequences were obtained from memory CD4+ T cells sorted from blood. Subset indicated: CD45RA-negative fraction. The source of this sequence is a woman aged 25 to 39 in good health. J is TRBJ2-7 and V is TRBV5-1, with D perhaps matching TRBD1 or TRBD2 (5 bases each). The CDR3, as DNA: TGCGCCAGCAGCCTCACCCCCGGGACCTCCTACGAGCAGTACTTC. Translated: CASSLTPGTSYEQYF.